This TCR beta chain derives from a study of T cells in Graves' hyperthyroidism and ophthalmopathy. Study summary: Specimen type is peripheral blood, collected at initial diagnosis prior to any treatment. Study outcomes and limitations: Separating ophthalmopathy from stable hyperthyroidism was achieved by a 13 V-J model. With a median lead of approximately 6.4 months before onset, the model predicted ophthalmopathy.

Comment on this clonotype: The antigen remains unidentified.

V lost 5 bases and J 3 bases, leaving 11 bases between the germline ends. The CDR3 has 13 residues. Germline-derived CDR1 and CDR2 are LNHDA and SQIVND (reference sequence). RNA transcripts served as the template for amplifying TCR beta CDR3 regions. An initial round of RT-PCR targeting the TCR CDR3 relied on the HTBI primer set. Via MiXCR, TCRdb re-called the multiplex PCR reads, giving one row per CDR3 protein. The repertoire holds around 520,000 distinct CDR3 sequences, with approximately 14% as singletons. Clinical symptoms, serum thyroxine, TRAb, thyroid ultrasound and orbital computed tomography informed diagnoses.

V usage is TRBV19 and J usage is TRBJ2-7; D remains unclear. The sequenced sample was blood. This TCR came from a woman aged 18-35 years with Graves' hyperthyroidism. The CDR3 is CASSPRTVYEQYF. As DNA, the CDR3 is TGTGCCAGTAGTCCCCGGACCGTCTACGAGCAGTACTTC.